This T cell receptor (beta chain) derives from a study of T cell repertoires in cytomegalovirus infection. General study results and limits: Dominating the ex vivo response were TCR beta clonotypes that were CMV-specific and HLA-C-restricted.

CDR3 length: 11 amino acids. Between the trimmed V and J ends, which lost 7 bases and 9 bases, there was a span of 10 bases. The germline V gene has CDR1 MNHNS and CDR2 SASEGT. This clonotype was observed a few times. Its antigen is currently unknown. TCRdb recomputed calls from the reads with MiXCR, one row per CDR3 protein. The data hold 200,000 or so distinct CDR3 sequences, with 30% to 45% observed a single time. The TCR was taken from a human donor in good health (CMV status not recorded). Some clones in this sample may be carry-over from other donors' samples. The rearrangement links TRBV6-1 to TRBJ2-1; tentative D call: TRBD1 (6 bases). The starting material was CD8+ T cells from cultured PBMCs, obtained from culture after CMV antigen stimulation. CDR3 loop: CASKTGFEQFF. The CDR3 nucleotides are TGTGCCAGCAAAACAGGGTTTGAGCAGTTCTTC.